This T cell receptor (beta chain) was sequenced during a study of CD8+ T cells in alopecia areata. In the study overall: Tofacitinib exposure lasted 6 to 18 months, followed by 6 months off drug.

Reverse transcription of extracted RNA yielded cDNA, which provided the sequencing template. Here immunoSEQ multiplex PCR was the method, and the copy in TCRdb shows in-frame clones only, minus some. The sample has 130,000 or so clones, about 59% seen once; the top ten hold around 5.4%. The sample holds a few counts of this clone. Its antigen is unknown. Treatment in this sample: oral pan-JAK inhibitor, 5-10 mg twice daily. Alopecia areata patients had lesional scalp punch biopsies and peripheral blood taken from them. Study-wide points: Persistence in scalp and blood during tofacitinib was observed for many expanded lesional clones. Greater clonality was observed in lesional scalp samples, especially alopecia totalis/universalis, versus normal scalp.

The CDR3 length is 16 residues. V dropped 2 bases and J dropped 1; count of bases not matched to a gene: 3. In germline, CDR1 is SEHNR, CDR2 FQNEAQ (reference sequence). Sequencing used CD4+ T cells sorted from blood, obtained at week 4, from a patient treated with tofacitinib. V gene TRBV7-9 combines with J gene TRBJ2-2; the match to TRBD1 covers 8 bases. The TCR originated in a human donor with alopecia areata. The chain's CDR3 is CASSLSTGENTGELFF. CDR3 nucleotides: TGTGCCAGCAGCTTATCGACAGGGGAGAACACCGGGGAGCTGTTTTTT. The full variable domain, with the rest looked up from reference TRBV7-9 and TRBJ2-2, is DTGVSQNPRHKITKRGQNVTFRCDPISEHNRLYWYRQTLGQGPEFLTYFQNEAQLEKSRLLSDRFSAERPKGSFSTLEIQRTEQGDSAMYLCASSLSTGENTGELFFGEGSRLTVL.